This entry describes one TCR beta chain. This sample was taken from a study of T cell responses to AZD1222 COVID-19 vaccine. Study overall: Second doses that came at about 4 or about 12 weeks were put together.

Produced via immunoSEQ multiplex PCR; TCRdb's table is partial and in-frame only. This sample has more than 110,000 clones, with 90% found just once. This specimen was peripheral blood, taken on day 0 of AZD1222 vaccination. This receptor was taken from an adult in good health.

The CDR3 coding sequence is TGTGCCAGTAGTATAGCCGGTCGGCAGTATGGCTACACCTTC. It is translated as CASSIAGRQYGYTF. The V and J genes are TRBV19 and TRBJ1-2, with D uncertain. Deletions cut 1 base from V and 5 bases from J, with 11 bases between. CDR1 and CDR2 from the germline V gene are LNHDA and SQIVND (reference sequence). This CDR3 has 14 residues.